Below, one T cell receptor (beta chain) is given with its context. Its antigen is not known. The sample comes from a study of T cells in localized non-small cell lung cancer. Study-wide points: Greater blood T cell density accompanied longer overall survival.

CDR3 length equals 14 residues. Germline V gives CDR1 KGHSY, CDR2 FQNENV. V trimming: 5 bases; J trimming: 3 bases; junction bases outside the gene matches: 4. Using immunoSEQ multiplex PCR, the repertoire was profiled, and TCRdb retains in-frame clones only, with some absent. The table includes roughly 4,200 clones, over 30% detected once. Material: lung tumor tissue, obtained before any cancer treatment. The gene calls are TRBV16 and TRBJ2-1; 7 bases align to TRBD2. The clonotype comes from a woman aged 35 to 75 with stage I lung adenocarcinoma. For the CDR3, the DNA is TGTGCCAGCAGCTTGAGCGGGATCTACAATGAGCAGTTCTTC. The encoded protein is CASSLSGIYNEQFF.